The 13 T cell receptor beta chains below come from one sample, sequenced in a study of regulatory T cells in long-lasting Graves disease. Documented time point: newly diagnosed GD, antithyroid drugs for less than 3 months. PBMC RNA was the source of the TCR library. According to the study, TCR beta libraries were built with iRepertoire HTBI primers and CDR3-region Arm-PCR. TCRdb re-called the multiplex PCR reads with MiXCR, one entry per CDR3 protein. The data contain about 520,000 distinct CDR3 sequences, more than 10% of them singletons. The data also belong to a second study, concerning T cells in Graves' hyperthyroidism and ophthalmopathy.

The sample in question was peripheral blood mononuclear cells (PBMCs), obtained at new diagnosis, from a patient treated with antithyroid drugs. These receptors were collected from a woman aged 25-40 years with Graves disease.

CDR3 DNA: TGTGCCAGCAGTTCCCAAGAGTATGGCTACACCTTC. Its translation: CASSSQEYGYTF. The chain combines TRBV6-5 with TRBJ1-2; no clear D gene. The CDR3 sequence is 12 residues long. Looked up from germline, CDR1 is MNHEY and CDR2 is SVGAGI. Trimming took 4 bases from V and 5 from J, leaving 8 bases between them.

The chain's CDR3 is CASSLDGRRTGELFF. For the CDR3, the DNA is TGTGCCAGCAGCTTGGACGGGAGACGAACCGGGGAGCTGTTTTTT. The chain employs TRBV5-6 and TRBJ2-2, with a possible D match to TRBD2 (6 bases). V was shortened by 0 bases and J by 5 bases, with 11 bases between the two germline ends. CDR3 length: 15 residues. Germline V gene lookup returns CDR1 SGHDT and CDR2 YYEEEE.

Many counts were recorded for this clonotype. In nucleotides, the CDR3 is TGCAGTGCTAGAGTAGCGGGAGTGGATACGCAGTATTTT. It translates to CSARVAGVDTQYF. The rearrangement links TRBV20-1 to TRBJ2-3; the match to TRBD2 covers 9 bases. Germline loops: CDR1 DFQATT, CDR2 SNEGSKA (reference sequence). The CDR3 consists of 13 residues. Trimming cost V 1 base and J 6 bases; bases outside gene matches: 2.

J is TRBJ2-5 and V is TRBV4-3; 9 bases align to TRBD2. CDR1 LGHNA and CDR2 YSLEER come from the germline V gene. This CDR3 is built from 14 residues. V shed 3 bases, J shed 5 bases, and the junction held 4 bases outside the gene matches. In DNA, the CDR3 is TGCGCCAGCAGCCAGAGGACTAGCGCGGAGACCCAGTACTTC. This gives the protein CASSQRTSAETQYF.

This clonotype was counted many times. The chain joins TRBV28 to TRBJ1-5; 8 bases agree with TRBD1. V shed 4 bases, J shed 9 bases, and the junction held 8 bases outside the gene matches. Germline CDR1 is MDHEN and CDR2 is SYDVKM. The CDR3 sequence is 14 residues long. The CDR3 is CASSSTGEYRPQHF. DNA of the CDR3: TGTGCCAGCAGTTCGACAGGGGAATACCGGCCCCAGCATTTT.

This clonotype was picked up a small number of times. This chain uses TRBV5-5 with TRBJ1-2, with no clear D. V lost 0 bases to trimming and J lost 3 bases, with 9 bases between them. CDR1 is SGHKS, CDR2 YYEKEE, per germline (reference sequence). The CDR3 consists of 14 residues. The CDR3 DNA follows: TGTGCCAGCAGCTTGGAACAGACTCACTATGGCTACACCTTC. Amino acids: CASSLEQTHYGYTF.

This clonotype was recorded at least ten times. The chain recombines TRBV6-2 or TRBV6-3 with TRBJ1-1, with 7 bases lining up with TRBD1. J gave up 1 base and V 2 bases, and 4 bases lay outside the gene matches. Germline CDR1 is MNHEY and CDR2 is SVGEGT. CDR3 length equals 15 residues. The CDR3 region has the DNA TGTGCCAGCAGTTACCCGAGGACAGGGAACACTGAAGCTTTCTTT. This translates into CASSYPRTGNTEAFF.

This clonotype came up many times. V usage is TRBV19 and J usage is TRBJ1-5, with 7 bases identical to TRBD1. CDR1 LNHDA and CDR2 SQIVND come from the germline V gene (reference sequence). The CDR3 has 15 amino acids. The junction had 4 bases not matched to a gene; V was cut back by 5 bases and J by 0 bases. The CDR3 region has the DNA TGTGCCAGTAGTCTACAGGGGTATAGCAATCAGCCCCAGCATTTT. Its translation: CASSLQGYSNQPQHF.

This clonotype was detected many times. The genes are TRBV2 and TRBJ2-7; unclear D gene. This CDR3 is built from 15 residues. The germline gives CDR1 SNHLY, CDR2 FYNNEI. V shed 3 bases and J shed 4 bases, with 16 bases lying between them. The CDR3 DNA is TGTGCCAGCAGTGAGGAATACACTCTCAGGTACGAGCAGTACTTC. Its translation: CASSEEYTLRYEQYF.

This clonotype was detected a few times. V gene TRBV9 combines with J gene TRBJ2-7; D is possibly TRBD2 (6 bases). V lost 0 bases, J lost 6 bases, and 22 bases lay in between. This CDR3 comprises 17 residues. Looked up from germline, CDR1 is SGDLS and CDR2 is YYNGEE. Here the CDR3 DNA reads TGTGCCAGCAGCGTAGAAAGGAGTAGCGGTCCTCCGGGCGAGCAGTACTTC. Translated, it gives CASSVERSSGPPGEQYF.

This clonotype occurred many times. The gene calls are TRBV12-3 or TRBV12-4 and TRBJ2-5; 12 nucleotides align to TRBD1. The CDR3 has 15 residues. V was clipped by 4 bases and J by 5 bases; unmatched bases: 5. In DNA form, the CDR3 reads TGTGCCAGCAGTTGGGACAGGGGGCGGTCGGAGACCCAGTACTTC. It translates to CASSWDRGRSETQYF.

The table lists this clonotype with many counts. The rearrangement uses TRBV30 and TRBJ2-1; D unresolved. The CDR3 consists of 13 residues. Germline CDR1 GTSNPN, CDR2 SVGIG (reference sequence). V gave up 5 bases and J gave up 4 bases, with 12 bases separating them. The CDR3 loop reads CAWLIPGYNEQFF. The CDR3, as DNA: TGTGCCTGGCTCATCCCCGGTTACAATGAGCAGTTCTTC.

This clonotype was seen repeatedly, ten times or more. The chain uses TRBV11-1 and TRBJ2-5; TRBD1 might be the D (6 bases). The CDR3 loop spans 15 amino acids. Germline CDR1 SGHAT, CDR2 FQDESV (reference sequence). Trimming removed 5 bases from V and 4 bases from J, with 17 bases in between. The CDR3 protein is CASSQSNRVGETQYF. The CDR3, as DNA: TGTGCCAGCAGCCAAAGTAACAGGGTCGGAGAGACCCAGTACTTC. The full variable domain, its missing parts supplied by reference TRBV11-1 and TRBJ2-5, is EAEVAQSPRYKITEKSQAVAFWCDPISGHATLYWYRQILGQGPELLVQFQDESVVDDSQLPKDRFSAERLKGVDSTLKIQPAELGDSAMYLCASSQSNRVGETQYFGPGTRLLVL.